The 27 T cell receptor beta chains below were found in one sample sequenced in a study of OX40 agonist ivuxolimab in advanced cancers. The assay was immunoSEQ multiplex PCR, and TCRdb's table has in-frame clones only and misses some. The sample holds tens of thousands of clones, about 80% seen once. The source was CD4+ or CD8+ T cells sorted from blood, collected in a trial of the OX40 agonist ivuxolimab. These receptors were taken from an adult with an advanced solid tumor such as melanoma, head and neck, liver or kidney cancer.

J is TRBJ1-1 and V is TRBV6-6; D call uncertain. This CDR3 contains 13 residues. V was trimmed by 5 bases and J by 1 base, leaving 8 bases between them. Germline V CDR1 and CDR2: MNHNY, SVGAGI (reference sequence). The CDR3 is CASSLWGNTEAFF. The CDR3 DNA is TGTGCCAGCAGTCTGTGGGGGAACACTGAAGCTTTCTTT.

The chain has TRBV5-4 and TRBJ1-2, with D possibly matching TRBD1 (5 bases). There are 13 residues in the CDR3. The germline V and J ends were trimmed by 4 bases and 3 bases, with 10 bases remaining between them. Per germline, CDR1 SGHNT and CDR2 YYREEE (reference sequence). The CDR3 DNA reads as TGTGCCAGCAGCCCGGGGGGAGACTATGGCTACACCTTC. Translating gives CASSPGGDYGYTF.

V and J are TRBV19 and TRBJ2-1; tentative D call: TRBD2 (6 bases). The CDR3 is 15 residues long. Trimming pared 3 bases from V and 2 bases from J, leaving 11 bases between. The V gene's germline CDR1 is LNHDA and CDR2 SQIVND (reference sequence). CDR3 bases: TGTGCCAGTAGTATTCCGGGACTGCCCTACAATGAGCAGTTCTTC. This gives the protein CASSIPGLPYNEQFF.

The genes are TRBV30 and TRBJ2-6; D may be TRBD1 (6 bases). Germline V gives CDR1 GTSNPN, CDR2 SVGIG (reference sequence). CDR3 length: 12 residues. V lost 7 bases and J 7 bases, leaving 11 bases between the germline ends. The CDR3 here is CAFHREANVLTF. In DNA form, the CDR3 reads TGTGCCTTCCACAGGGAAGCCAACGTCCTGACTTTC.

In its sample, this clone was seen a few times. The gene calls are TRBV29-1 and TRBJ1-1; D is ambiguous. V gave up 4 bases and J gave up 7 bases, with 7 bases separating them. CDR3 size: 10 residues. Germline V gene data show CDR1 as SQVTM and CDR2 as ANQGSEA. This CDR3 reads CSVGVNEAFF. The DNA of the CDR3 is TGCAGCGTTGGAGTTAATGAAGCTTTCTTT.

The chain joins TRBV7-6 to TRBJ2-5; D remains unclear. Trimming left V 5 bases short and J 3 bases short, with 7 bases between. The CDR3 runs to 12 residues. Germline V CDR1 and CDR2: SGHVS, FNYEAQ. CDR3 region: CASSDTEETQYF. The CDR3 DNA reads TGTGCCAGCAGCGACACAGAAGAGACCCAGTACTTC.

Written as DNA, the CDR3 is TGTGCCAGCAGCGTACAGACTAGCCCCACAGATACGCAGTATTTT. It codes for CASSVQTSPTDTQYF. The rearrangement joins TRBV9 to TRBJ2-3, with 7 bases lining up with TRBD2. J lost 2 bases, V lost 1 base, and 4 bases had no gene match. The CDR3 spans 15 residues. CDR1 and CDR2 (germline): SGDLS, YYNGEE.

This clone was observed a few times. The gene calls are TRBV9 and TRBJ1-6; D gene uncertain. The CDR3 has 14 residues. The germline V gene has CDR1 SGDLS and CDR2 YYNGEE. V lost 0 bases and J lost 7, with 8 bases in between. CDR3 sequence reads: CASSVGPPNSPLHF. CDR3 in DNA: TGTGCCAGCAGCGTAGGCCCCCCGAATTCACCCCTCCACTTT.

This chain connects TRBV19 to TRBJ2-7, with 10 nucleotides matching TRBD1. Germline lookup yields CDR1 LNHDA and CDR2 SQIVND (reference sequence). The CDR3 is 15 residues long. Trimming removed 5 bases from V and 4 bases from J; junction bases left unmatched: 8. The CDR3 is CASSLSGTGVYEQYF. CDR3 coding DNA: TGTGCCAGTAGTCTCTCCGGGACAGGGGTATACGAGCAGTACTTC.

V is TRBV2 and J is TRBJ1-3, with a tentative D call TRBD1 (5 bases). This CDR3 comprises 16 residues. CDR1 and CDR2 from the germline V gene are SNHLY and FYNNEI. The V end lost 7 bases, the J end lost 0 bases, and 16 bases lay between the germline ends. Here the CDR3 DNA reads TGTGCCAGCACCCCTGGAGACAGCAGCTCTGGAAACACCATATATTTT. Translated: CASTPGDSSSGNTIYF.

The V and J genes are TRBV7-2 and TRBJ2-6; D is undetermined. V was shortened by 4 bases and J by 2 bases, with 6 bases between the two germline ends. The V gene's germline CDR1 is SGHTA and CDR2 FQGNSA. The CDR3 has 14 amino acids. The CDR3 loop reads CASSSPAGANVLTF. In DNA form, the CDR3 reads TGTGCCAGCAGCTCCCCGGCTGGGGCCAACGTCCTGACTTTC.

The chain links TRBV7-3 to TRBJ2-7; TRBD1 agrees at 11 bases. In germline, CDR1 is SGHTA, CDR2 FQGTGA. Trimming removed 0 bases from V and 4 bases from J; junction bases left unmatched: 5. The CDR3 totals 16 residues. CDR3 sequence (DNA): TGTGCCAGCAGCTTAACCCCGGGACAGGGGGATTACGAGCAGTACTTC. It encodes CASSLTPGQGDYEQYF.

V gene TRBV7-3 combines with J gene TRBJ2-7; TRBD1 might be the D (6 bases). Trimming took off 2 bases at V and 6 bases at J, with 11 bases between the two ends. Germline CDR1 SGHTA, CDR2 FQGTGA. This CDR3 is 13 amino acids long. Here the CDR3 DNA reads TGTGCCAGCAGCTTAGCGGCAGGGGCCGAGCAGTACTTC. This sequence encodes CASSLAAGAEQYF.

This clone appeared a single time. V and J are TRBV4-3 and TRBJ2-3; 12 nucleotides align to TRBD2. This CDR3 has 15 amino acids. Germline assignment: CDR1 LGHNA and CDR2 YSLEER. V dropped 4 bases and J dropped 6; count of bases not matched to a gene: 5. The CDR3 here is CASSPRLAGDDTQYF. CDR3 DNA: TGCGCCAGCAGCCCGCGACTAGCGGGGGATGATACGCAGTATTTT.

The chain carries TRBV5-5 and TRBJ1-4, with 8 bases identical to TRBD1. J gave up 3 bases and V 5 bases, and 3 bases lay outside the gene matches. Germline CDR1 and CDR2: SGHKS and YYEKEE (reference sequence). CDR3 size: 14 residues. The CDR3 DNA reads as TGTGCCAGCAGACCACAGGGGGCTAATGAAAAACTGTTTTTT. It translates to CASRPQGANEKLFF.

Concerning this clone: This sample also contains other DNA sequences that code for the same CDR3. The chain joins TRBV28 to TRBJ2-1; D unclear. CDR3 length equals 11 residues. The V end lost 5 bases, the J end lost 8 bases, and 7 bases lay between the germline ends. Per the germline V gene, CDR1 is MDHEN and CDR2 is SYDVKM. In nucleotides, the CDR3 is TGTGCCAGCAGTCCGTCCGATGAGCAGTTCTTC. Translation: CASSPSDEQFF. Filled out from reference TRBV28 and TRBJ2-1, the complete variable domain reads DVKVTQSSRYLVKRTGEKVFLECVQDMDHENMFWYRQDPGLGLRLIYFSYDVKMKEKGDIPEGYSVSREKKERFSLILESASTNQTSMYLCASSPSDEQFFGPGTRLTVL.

The chain couples TRBV6-5 to TRBJ2-7; possibly TRBD2 for D (5 bases). V was clipped by 4 bases and J by 4 bases, with 11 bases between them. The germline gives CDR1 MNHEY, CDR2 SVGAGI. CDR3 size: 13 residues. DNA of the CDR3: TGTGCCAGCAGTTTTATCGGGGATTACGAGCAGTACTTC. This gives the protein CASSFIGDYEQYF.

This chain joins TRBV9 and TRBJ1-2; D not resolved. V was pared by 6 bases and J by 2 bases, with 17 bases between. The CDR3 is made up of 15 amino acids. Germline assignment: CDR1 SGDLS and CDR2 YYNGEE. CDR3 in amino acids: CASTASVSINYGYTF. CDR3 sequence (DNA): TGTGCCAGCACGGCCTCCGTCTCGATAAACTATGGCTACACCTTC. Drawing the rest from reference TRBV9 and TRBJ1-2, the complete variable domain is DSGVTQTPKHLITATGQRVTLRCSPRSGDLSVYWYQQSLDQGLQFLIQYYNGEERAKGNILERFSAQQFPDLHSELNLSSLELGDSALYFCASTASVSINYGYTFGSGTRLTVV.

The V gene is TRBV6-6, the J gene TRBJ2-7; no reliable D call. Germline V gene sequence: CDR1 MNHNY, CDR2 SVGAGI (reference sequence). V lost 6 bases and J 3 bases, leaving 9 bases between the germline ends. This CDR3 contains 12 residues. CDR3 amino acids: CASRYSGYEQYF. CDR3 DNA sequence: TGTGCCAGCAGATACAGTGGCTACGAGCAGTACTTC.

This clone was counted once. The rearrangement uses TRBV27 and TRBJ2-1, with TRBD2 as a possible D gene (5 bases). The CDR3 is 14 amino acids. Germline CDR1 reads MNHEY; CDR2 reads SMNVEV (reference sequence). The germline V and J ends were trimmed by 7 bases and 2 bases, with 12 bases remaining between them. The CDR3 bases are TGTGCCAGCACGGCGCTAGCCACCTACAATGAGCAGTTCTTC. Protein sequence: CASTALATYNEQFF.

This chain joins TRBV7-2 and TRBJ1-3; D call uncertain. The CDR3 covers 17 residues. Germline loops: CDR1 SGHTA, CDR2 FQGNSA. Trimming took off 1 base at V and 3 bases at J, with 16 bases between the two ends. CDR3 in DNA: TGTGCCAGCAGCTTAGAAGCAGCAGCTTACTATGGAAACACCATATATTTT. The encoded protein is CASSLEAAAYYGNTIYF.

The chain recombines TRBV6-6 with TRBJ2-5; no definite D call. The J call may be faulty, since TRBJ2-7 better matches the DNA end. There are 12 residues in the CDR3. Per germline, CDR1 MNHNY and CDR2 SVGAGI (reference sequence). The CDR3 spells CASSYASYEQYF. DNA for the CDR3: TGTGCCAGCAGTTACGCATCCTACGAGCAGTACTTC.

The chain recombines TRBV15 with TRBJ2-1; TRBD2 matches 8 bases. Trimming at V came to 5 bases and at J to 8 bases, leaving 11 bases not matched to a gene. Germline values: CDR1 LNHNV, CDR2 YYDKDF (reference sequence). The CDR3 loop spans 15 amino acids. In DNA form, the CDR3 reads TGTGCCACCAGCGGCCATGAGACTAGCGAATATGAGCAGTTCTTC. The encoded protein is CATSGHETSEYEQFF.

The CDR3 DNA is TGTGCCTGGAGTGGGGACCCTCGGGGCTCCTACGAGCAGTACTTC. As protein: CAWSGDPRGSYEQYF. V gene TRBV30 combines with J gene TRBJ2-7; either TRBD1 or TRBD2 may supply D (5 bases each). V lost 1 base and J lost 0, with 13 bases in between. The V gene's germline CDR1 is GTSNPN and CDR2 SVGIG (reference sequence). The CDR3 has 15 amino acids.

This clone has more than one count but fewer than ten. The chain recombines TRBV10-3 with TRBJ2-1, with 11 positions matching TRBD2. There are 16 residues in the CDR3. The trim removed 4 bases at V and 3 bases at J, leaving 5 bases unmatched. Looked up from germline, CDR1 is ENHRY and CDR2 is SYGVKD. This chain's CDR3 is CAISGTSGPYYNEQFF. DNA for the CDR3: TGTGCCATCAGTGGGACTAGCGGGCCCTACTACAATGAGCAGTTCTTC.

This rearrangement joins TRBV13 to TRBJ2-7; the match to TRBD1 covers 7 bases. Germline V gives CDR1 PRHDT, CDR2 FYEKMQ (reference sequence). CDR3 length equals 13 residues. V trimming: 5 bases; J trimming: 7 bases; junction bases outside the gene matches: 8. The CDR3 region is CASSKGQPMEQYF. DNA for the CDR3: TGTGCCAGCAGCAAGGGACAGCCCATGGAGCAGTACTTC.

V gene TRBV11-2 combines with J gene TRBJ2-7; a weak D match, TRBD2 (7 bases). Trimming took 0 bases from V and 2 from J, leaving 14 bases between them. CDR3 size: 16 residues. Germline values: CDR1 SGHAT, CDR2 FQNNGV. CDR3 protein: CASSLEYDGGPYEQYF. The CDR3 DNA is TGTGCCAGCAGCTTAGAATACGACGGGGGGCCCTACGAGCAGTACTTC.